This is a list of T cell receptor beta chains from one sample in a study of shared clonotypes between healthy human individuals. The assay was immunoSEQ multiplex PCR, and TCRdb's table has in-frame clones only and misses some. Among roughly 2,300,000 clones listed, 85% to 95% were seen once. The sample consisted of naive CD4+ T cells from PBMCs. These receptor sequences come from a man between 18 and 35 years old in good health. Some clones in this sample may be carry-over from other donors' samples. Both conserved end residues are part of each CDR3. The D gene is left open where the match is weak. Clone size is shown for a subset of rows, as once, few, many or a class of expanded clone.

CDR3 protein,CDR3 DNA,clone size,D gene,V gene,J gene
CASSVGRGQKTQYF,TGTGCCAGCAGCGTAGGCAGGGGGCAAAAGACCCAGTACTTC,-,TRBD1,TRBV9,TRBJ2-5
CASSLGGQGHYGYTF,TGCGCCAGCAGCTTGGGTGGTCAGGGTCACTATGGCTACACCTTC,-,-,TRBV5-1,TRBJ1-2
CASSLGAGGGTEAFF,TGTGCCAGCAGTCTCGGGGCTGGTGGCGGTACTGAAGCTTTCTTT,-,-,TRBV28,TRBJ1-1
CASSYSATPGDPEAFF,TGTGCCAGCAGTTACTCGGCGACCCCGGGGGACCCTGAAGCTTTCTTT,-,-,TRBV6-5,TRBJ1-1
CASRSGNDREDEQYF,TGTGCCAGCAGATCCGGAAACGACAGGGAAGACGAGCAGTACTTC,-,TRBD1,TRBV27,TRBJ2-7
CASSYGRGSEKLFF,TGTGCCAGCAGTTACGGGCGGGGGTCTGAAAAACTGTTTTTT,once,-,TRBV6-5,TRBJ1-4
CASSYSSGGTEAFF,TGTGCCAGCAGTTACTCGTCAGGAGGCACTGAAGCTTTCTTT,-,-,TRBV6-5,TRBJ1-1
CASSLGGTLSGNTIYF,TGTGCCAGCAGTTTAGGAGGGACTCTCTCTGGAAACACCATATATTTT,-,-,TRBV28,TRBJ1-3
CASSSGTGLGQPQHF,TGTGCCAGCAGCTCAGGGACGGGACTGGGTCAGCCCCAGCATTTT,once,-,TRBV7-9,TRBJ1-5
CASRPPAGEQYF,TGTGCCAGCAGACCCCCAGCGGGAGAGCAGTACTTC,-,TRBD2,TRBV5-4,TRBJ2-7
CASSLVGSGYEQYF,TGTGCCAGCAGTTTAGTAGGGTCGGGGTACGAGCAGTACTTC,-,-,TRBV28,TRBJ2-7